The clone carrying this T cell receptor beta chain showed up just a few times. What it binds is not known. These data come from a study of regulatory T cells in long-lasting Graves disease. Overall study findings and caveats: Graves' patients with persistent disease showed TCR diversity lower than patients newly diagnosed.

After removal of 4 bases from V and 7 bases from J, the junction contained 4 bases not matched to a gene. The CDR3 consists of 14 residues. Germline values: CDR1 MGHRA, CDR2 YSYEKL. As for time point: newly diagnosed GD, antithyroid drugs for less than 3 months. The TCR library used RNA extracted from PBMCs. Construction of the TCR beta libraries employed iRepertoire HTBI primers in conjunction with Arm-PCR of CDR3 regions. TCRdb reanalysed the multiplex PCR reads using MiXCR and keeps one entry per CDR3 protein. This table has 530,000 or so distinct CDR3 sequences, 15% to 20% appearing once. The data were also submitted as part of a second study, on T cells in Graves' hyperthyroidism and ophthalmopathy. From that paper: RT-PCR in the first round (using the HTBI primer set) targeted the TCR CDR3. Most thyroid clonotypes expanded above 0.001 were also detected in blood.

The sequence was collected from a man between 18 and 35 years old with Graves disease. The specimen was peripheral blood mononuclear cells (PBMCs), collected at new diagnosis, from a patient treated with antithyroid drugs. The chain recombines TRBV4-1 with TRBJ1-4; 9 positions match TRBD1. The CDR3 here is CASSPGTGIEKLFF. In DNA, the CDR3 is TGCGCCAGCAGCCCCGGGACAGGGATTGAAAAACTGTTTTTT.